The entry that follows covers one T cell receptor (beta chain) sequence. What it recognizes is unknown. Measured with immunoSEQ multiplex PCR; TCRdb has only the in-frame clones, and not every one. Of roughly 98,000 clones listed, roughly nine tenths are singletons. This sample stems from a study of cytomegalovirus exposure and HLA in healthy donors. General observations from the study: The authors enumerated 150 to 200 TCR beta chains as linked to cytomegalovirus.

The sequencing input was PBMCs. The TCR was taken from a man aged 18 to 30 in good health and CMV-seropositive.

The CDR3 loop is CASSVRGAGANVLTF. The CDR3 DNA reads TGTGCCAGCAGCGTACGGGGAGCTGGGGCCAACGTCCTGACTTTC. The chain recombines TRBV9 with TRBJ2-6; D may be TRBD2 (5 bases). From germline, CDR1 is SGDLS and CDR2 YYNGEE. Between the trimmed V and J ends, which lost 1 base and 2 bases, there was a span of 7 bases. The length of the CDR3 is 15 residues.